The 19 T cell receptor beta chains listed next were all sequenced from one sample in a study of cytomegalovirus exposure and HLA in healthy donors. The primer mix had 60 Vbeta and 13 Jbeta primers. The table came from immunoSEQ multiplex PCR; TCRdb's copy has only in-frame clones and leaves some out. The sample holds 45,000 or so clones; around 69% are singletons and the top ten take about 3.2%. Sequencing was carried out using PBMCs. All receptors come from a woman aged 25 to 39 in good health and CMV-seronegative.

This clone was seen once. This chain uses TRBV28 with TRBJ2-5, with D possibly matching TRBD2 (5 bases). The CDR3 is 14 amino acids. V lost 6 bases and J 5 bases, leaving 16 bases between the germline ends. From germline, CDR1 is MDHEN and CDR2 SYDVKM. This CDR3 is CASSRRLTGETQYF. CDR3 nucleotides: TGTGCCAGCAGCCGCCGACTAACGGGGGAGACCCAGTACTTC.

The chain is built from TRBV6-1 and TRBJ2-5; 10 bases are a match to TRBD2. After removal of 5 bases from V and 1 base from J, the junction contained 4 bases not matched to a gene. Germline lookup yields CDR1 MNHNS and CDR2 SASEGT. The CDR3 is 15 amino acids. This chain's CDR3 is CASSRTSGLQETQYF. CDR3 in DNA: TGTGCCAGCAGTAGGACTAGCGGTCTCCAAGAGACCCAGTACTTC.

About this clone itself: The junction does not match germline at one end; this may be a read error. The rearrangement links TRBV27 to TRBJ2-6; D ambiguous. The CDR3 spans 13 residues. From germline, CDR1 is MNHEY and CDR2 SMNVEV (reference sequence). CDR3 region: CASSISGANVLTF. CDR3 nucleotide sequence: TGTGCCAGCAGTATATCTGGGGCCAACGTCCTGACTTTC.

This clone showed up just a few times. The genes are TRBV18 and TRBJ2-1, with 7 bases lining up with TRBD2. The V gene's germline CDR1 is KGHSH and CDR2 LQKENI. This CDR3 comprises 14 residues. Trimming at V came to 1 base and at J to 5 bases, leaving 2 bases not matched to a gene. CDR3 DNA sequence: TGTGCCAGCTCACCACAGAGCGGGGACAATGAGCAGTTCTTC. It specifies CASSPQSGDNEQFF.

V is TRBV7-2 and J is TRBJ1-2; TRBD1 might be the D (6 bases). From germline, CDR1 is SGHTA and CDR2 FQGNSA. V was pared by 4 bases and J by 3 bases, with 12 bases between. The CDR3 covers 14 residues. CDR3 nucleotide sequence: TGTGCCAGCAGCTCGGGCACAGGGTACTATGGCTACACCTTC. Amino acid sequence: CASSSGTGYYGYTF.

The V call is TRBV5-1, the J call TRBJ2-3; no reliable D call. The CDR3 is made up of 14 amino acids. Trimming left V 1 base short and J 1 base short, with 7 bases between. Germline-derived CDR1 and CDR2 are SGHRS and YFSETQ. The CDR3 sequence: CASSLSSGTDTQYF. CDR3 sequence (DNA): TGCGCCAGCAGCTTGTCATCAGGCACAGATACGCAGTATTTT.

The CDR3 reads CASSLAQRGAEQFF. CDR3 nucleotides: TGTGCCAGCAGCTTGGCGCAGCGGGGGGCTGAGCAGTTCTTC. The gene calls are TRBV5-6 and TRBJ2-1, with TRBD2 matching over 9 bases. The length of the CDR3 is 14 residues. Germline V gene lookup returns CDR1 SGHDT and CDR2 YYEEEE. V trimming: 0 bases; J trimming: 9 bases; junction bases outside the gene matches: 4.

The chain joins TRBV5-1 to TRBJ1-1; D not certain. This CDR3 comprises 14 residues. The germline CDR1 and CDR2 sequences are SGHRS and YFSETQ. Between the trimmed V and J ends, which lost 4 bases and 6 bases, there was a span of 16 bases. This CDR3 reads CASSITPGSPEAFF. For the CDR3, the DNA is TGCGCCAGCAGCATTACCCCAGGTTCTCCTGAAGCTTTCTTT. The variable domain in full, completed from reference TRBV5-1 and TRBJ1-1, reads KAGVTQTPRYLIKTRGQQVTLSCSPISGHRSVSWYQQTPGQGLQFLFEYFSETQRNKGNFPGRFSGRQFSNSRSEMNVSTLELGDSALYLCASSITPGSPEAFFGQGTRLTVV.

The V call is TRBV13, the J call TRBJ1-4; maybe TRBD1 (5 bases). The CDR3 has 16 amino acids. The V gene's germline CDR1 is PRHDT and CDR2 FYEKMQ (reference sequence). V lost 2 bases, J lost 7 bases, and 17 bases lay in between. CDR3 nucleotide sequence: TGTGCCAGCAGCTTAAACCTCCCAGGGTCTGGTGAAAAACTGTTTTTT. It is translated as CASSLNLPGSGEKLFF.

The chain couples TRBV10-2 to TRBJ1-5, with 7 bases identical to TRBD1. After removal of 0 bases from V and 10 bases from J, the junction contained 12 bases not matched to a gene. Germline values: CDR1 WSHSY, CDR2 SAAADI. The CDR3 runs to 16 residues. The CDR3 sequence: CASSESASQGGGPQHF. Written as DNA, the CDR3 is TGCGCCAGCAGTGAGTCCGCATCCCAGGGGGGAGGCCCCCAGCATTTT.

For the CDR3, the DNA is TGTGCCAGCGCTCCTCAACCGGGACTAGTCTACGAGCAGTACTTC. Protein: CASAPQPGLVYEQYF. V usage is TRBV7-2 and J usage is TRBJ2-7; 8 positions agree with TRBD2. Germline V gene lookup returns CDR1 SGHTA and CDR2 FQGNSA. The J segment lost 3 bases and the V segment lost 8 bases, leaving 12 bases of the junction unmatched. The CDR3 spans 15 residues.

The rearrangement links TRBV29-1 to TRBJ1-3, with a tentative D call TRBD1 (6 bases). The CDR3 consists of 14 residues. Trimming removed 6 bases from V and 1 base from J, with 13 bases in between. The germline V gene has CDR1 SQVTM and CDR2 ANQGSEA. CDR3: CSVAWTASGNTIYF. The CDR3 DNA sequence: TGCAGCGTCGCCTGGACAGCTTCTGGAAACACCATATATTTT.

There are a few counts of this clone. The sample contains more than one DNA sequence encoding this CDR3. This rearrangement joins TRBV7-9 to TRBJ1-6, with a weak D call TRBD1 (5 bases). CDR3 length: 13 residues. Germline V gene data show CDR1 as SEHNR and CDR2 as FQNEAQ (reference sequence). V gave up 1 base and J gave up 7 bases, with 5 bases separating them. The CDR3 DNA reads as TGTGCCAGCAGCTTAGAGGGGAATTCACCCCTCCACTTT. It encodes CASSLEGNSPLHF.

The chain employs TRBV4-1 and TRBJ1-1, with TRBD1 matching over 7 bases. Unmatched junction bases numbered 8, after V lost 0 bases and J lost 1 base. This CDR3 has 17 residues. Germline V lookup: CDR1 MGHRA, CDR2 YSYEKL. In DNA form, the CDR3 reads TGCGCCAGCAGCCAAGATAAAGGGGGCGAGGGGAACACTGAAGCTTTCTTT. It specifies CASSQDKGGEGNTEAFF.

The chain combines TRBV18 with TRBJ2-5; TRBD1 matches 8 bases. J lost 1 base, V lost 5 bases, and 9 bases had no gene match. Per the germline V gene, CDR1 is KGHSH and CDR2 is LQKENI. The CDR3 runs 16 residues. CDR3 nucleotide sequence: TGTGCCAGCTCATCGACAACAGGGGGTATCCAAGAGACCCAGTACTTC. Amino acids: CASSSTTGGIQETQYF.

This clone came up once. The chain uses TRBV29-1 and TRBJ1-1; the match to TRBD1 covers 7 bases. Germline CDR1 is SQVTM and CDR2 is ANQGSEA. With 4 bases clipped from V and 7 bases from J, the junction kept 3 bases outside the gene matches. The CDR3 is 11 residues long. Here the CDR3 DNA reads TGCAGCGTTGGGGACAGCCGTGAAGCTTTCTTT. Encoded protein: CSVGDSREAFF.

This clone turned up a few times. The chain is built from TRBV30 and TRBJ2-3, with 10 nucleotides matching TRBD1. This CDR3 has 14 residues. CDR1 and CDR2 (germline): GTSNPN, SVGIG (reference sequence). V lost 1 base and J lost 6; bases outside the gene matches: 4. CDR3: CAWSATGGEDTQYF. The CDR3 DNA follows: TGTGCCTGGAGTGCGACAGGGGGCGAGGATACGCAGTATTTT.

The chain recombines TRBV30 with TRBJ2-5; 9 nucleotides agree with TRBD1. V was clipped by 5 bases and J by 4 bases; unmatched bases: 5. CDR1 is GTSNPN and CDR2 is SVGIG in the germline V gene (reference sequence). The CDR3 is made up of 13 amino acids. The CDR3 sequence is CAWAGQGGETQYF. The DNA of the CDR3 is TGTGCCTGGGCGGGACAGGGTGGAGAGACCCAGTACTTC.

This clone was counted only a few times. This chain uses TRBV30 with TRBJ2-1; weak D call: TRBD2 (6 bases). Trimming shortened V by 4 bases and J by 10 bases, and 17 bases separated the two germline ends. The CDR3 is 13 residues long. The germline gives CDR1 GTSNPN, CDR2 SVGIG (reference sequence). The CDR3 DNA sequence: TGTGCCTGGACCGGAGTGGCAGGGAGGGAGCAGTTCTTC. It encodes CAWTGVAGREQFF.